The rows below give T cell receptor beta chains drawn from one sample of a study of identical twins. TCRdb reanalysed the 5' RACE reads using MiXCR and keeps one entry per CDR3 protein. The table includes 400,000 or so distinct CDR3 sequences, roughly 9% detected once. Sequencing was carried out using naive T cells sorted from blood. These receptors all stem from a woman aged 50 to 65 in good health. Each CDR3 is given with its conserved first and last residue. The order of the fields is CDR3 DNA, CDR3 protein, D gene, J gene, clone size, V gene. D genes are given only for firm matches. Where a row states a size, it is once, few, many or the class of an expanded clone; other rows omit it.

CDR3 DNA: TGCGCCACCTCGGGACTAGGGGGGAATGAGCAGTTCTTC
CDR3 protein: CATSGLGGNEQFF
D gene: TRBD2
J gene: TRBJ2-1
clone size: few
V gene: TRBV5-1

CDR3 DNA: TGTGCCAGCAGCTTAACAGGGGATCAGCCCCAGCATTTT
CDR3 protein: CASSLTGDQPQHF
D gene: TRBD1
J gene: TRBJ1-5
clone size: many
V gene: TRBV7-8

CDR3 DNA: TGCGCCAGCACCCGAGGGAGGACCAACAATGAGCAGTTCTTC
CDR3 protein: CASTRGRTNNEQFF
D gene: .
J gene: TRBJ2-1
clone size: many
V gene: TRBV5-1

CDR3 DNA: TGCAGTGCCGACGGGACTAGCGGACAAGAGACCCAGTACTTC
CDR3 protein: CSADGTSGQETQYF
D gene: TRBD2
J gene: TRBJ2-5
clone size: .
V gene: TRBV20-1

CDR3 DNA: TGTGCCAGTAGCTTACAACGGACTAGCGGCGAGCAGTTCTTC
CDR3 protein: CASSLQRTSGEQFF
D gene: TRBD2
J gene: TRBJ2-1
clone size: .
V gene: TRBV19

CDR3 DNA: TGTGCCAGCAGCCTAGCGGGAGAGGAAAGCTACAATGAGCAGTTCTTC
CDR3 protein: CASSLAGEESYNEQFF
D gene: TRBD2
J gene: TRBJ2-1
clone size: few
V gene: TRBV6-5

CDR3 DNA: TGCGCCAGCAGCCAAGACAACTCGGCCCTCTACGAGCAGTACTTC
CDR3 protein: CASSQDNSALYEQYF
D gene: .
J gene: TRBJ2-7
clone size: .
V gene: TRBV5-1

CDR3 DNA: TGTGCCAGCAGCCCATCGGAGGAAGGACAGCCCCAGCATTTT
CDR3 protein: CASSPSEEGQPQHF
D gene: .
J gene: TRBJ1-5
clone size: few
V gene: TRBV7-2

CDR3 DNA: TGCAGTGCATTGGAACGGGTTGGAGAGACCCAGTACTTC
CDR3 protein: CSALERVGETQYF
D gene: .
J gene: TRBJ2-5
clone size: many
V gene: TRBV20-1

CDR3 DNA: TGTGCCAGCAGTGAGTTGCAGGGGGAGGATACGCAGTATTTT
CDR3 protein: CASSELQGEDTQYF
D gene: TRBD1
J gene: TRBJ2-3
clone size: many
V gene: TRBV6-4

CDR3 DNA: TGTGCCAGCAGCCAAGCCGGACTAGCGGGGAGGGAGGATACGCAGTATTTT
CDR3 protein: CASSQAGLAGREDTQYF
D gene: TRBD2
J gene: TRBJ2-3
clone size: few
V gene: TRBV14

CDR3 DNA: TGCGCCAGCAGCCGAACAGGGTCCGATGAGCAGTTCTTC
CDR3 protein: CASSRTGSDEQFF
D gene: .
J gene: TRBJ2-1
clone size: few
V gene: TRBV4-1

CDR3 DNA: TGTGCCAGCAGCCAGTCGATAGCGGGAGTCTACAATGAGCAGTTCTTC
CDR3 protein: CASSQSIAGVYNEQFF
D gene: TRBD2
J gene: TRBJ2-1
clone size: .
V gene: TRBV4-2